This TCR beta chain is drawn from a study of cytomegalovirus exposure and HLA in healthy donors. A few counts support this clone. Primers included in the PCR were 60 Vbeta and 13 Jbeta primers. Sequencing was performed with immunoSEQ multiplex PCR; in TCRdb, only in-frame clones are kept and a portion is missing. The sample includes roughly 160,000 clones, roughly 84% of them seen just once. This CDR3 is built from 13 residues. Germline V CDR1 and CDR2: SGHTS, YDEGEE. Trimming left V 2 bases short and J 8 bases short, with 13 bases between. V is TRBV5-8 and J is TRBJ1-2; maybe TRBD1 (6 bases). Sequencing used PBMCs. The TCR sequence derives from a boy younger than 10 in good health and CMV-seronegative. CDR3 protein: CASSFTGISGYTF. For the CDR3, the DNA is TGTGCCAGCAGCTTTACAGGGATTAGCGGCTACACCTTC.